The rows below give T cell receptor beta chains drawn from one sample of a study of T-cell memory formation after mild COVID-19. TCRdb re-derived calls from the 5' RACE reads in MiXCR, one entry per CDR3 protein. In the table there are 550,000 to 600,000 distinct CDR3 sequences, roughly 17% of which are singletons. The specimen sequenced was PBMCs or a T cell subset sorted from them (not recorded which). These receptors were collected from an adult woman who had mild COVID-19 (a few samples of this study predate the infection). Cell type and time point are not known. CDR3s include the opening cysteine and the closing phenylalanine or tryptophan. Fields, in order: clone size, D gene, J gene, V gene, CDR3 protein, CDR3 DNA. A D gene is named only where the DNA matches it firmly. Rows may omit the clone size; those that give it use once, few, many or a size class.

>many|TRBD2|TRBJ2-5|TRBV15
CATSSGHPELAETQYF
TGTGCCACCAGCAGTGGCCACCCTGAACTAGCGGAGACCCAGTACTTC
>.|TRBD1|TRBJ2-2|TRBV4-1
CASSHYTGTGGTGELFF
TGCGCCAGCAGCCATTACACCGGGACAGGGGGCACCGGGGAGCTGTTTTTT
>.|.|TRBJ1-1|TRBV12-3/TRBV12-4
CASSVIGIAFF
TGTGCCAGCAGTGTGATCGGAATAGCTTTCTTT
>.|.|TRBJ1-2|TRBV20-1
CSARSAGSRYGYTF
TGCAGTGCTAGATCTGCGGGGAGTCGCTATGGCTACACCTTC
>.|TRBD2|TRBJ2-1|TRBV11-2
CASSNGLAGVGEQFF
TGTGCCAGCAGCAACGGACTAGCGGGGGTGGGTGAGCAGTTCTTC
>.|TRBD1|TRBJ1-6|TRBV28
CASSLIDRDGSPLHF
TGTGCCAGCAGTTTGATTGACAGGGATGGATCACCCCTCCACTTT
>.|TRBD1|TRBJ2-7|TRBV6-1
CASSGGTGSSYEQYF
TGTGCCAGCAGTGGCGGGACAGGGAGCTCCTACGAGCAGTACTTC
>.|TRBD1|TRBJ1-2|TRBV7-8
CASSFTGQAIYGYTF
TGTGCCAGCAGCTTTACTGGACAGGCGATCTATGGCTACACCTTC
>.|TRBD2|TRBJ2-3|TRBV27
CASSLAGGAGTDTQYF
TGTGCCAGCAGTTTAGCGGGGGGCGCGGGCACAGATACGCAGTATTTT
>.|TRBD1|TRBJ1-3|TRBV6-5
CASRPLRGTGGNTIYF
TGTGCCAGCAGACCGCTGAGGGGGACAGGGGGAAACACCATATATTTT
>.|TRBD1|TRBJ2-7|TRBV7-2
CASSLAPTGGYEQYF
TGTGCCAGCAGCTTAGCTCCCACAGGGGGATACGAGCAGTACTTC
>few|TRBD2|TRBJ2-1|TRBV5-1
CASSFGTSGGPSSYNEQFF
TGCGCCAGCAGCTTCGGGACTAGCGGGGGCCCTAGCTCCTACAATGAGCAGTTCTTC
>few|TRBD1|TRBJ2-1|TRBV29-1
CSALPGQAVTNEQFF
TGCAGCGCACTCCCGGGACAGGCCGTGACCAATGAGCAGTTCTTC
>.|TRBD2|TRBJ2-3|TRBV13
CASSLRLAGADTQYF
TGTGCCAGCAGCTTAAGGCTAGCGGGAGCAGATACGCAGTATTTT
>.|.|TRBJ1-5|TRBV18
CASSPDTGNQPQHF
TGTGCCAGCTCGCCTGACACAGGCAATCAGCCCCAGCATTTT
>.|.|TRBJ2-2|TRBV20-1
CSARARLTNTGELFF
TGCAGTGCTAGGGCCAGACTAACGAACACCGGGGAGCTGTTTTTT
>few|.|TRBJ2-1|TRBV4-3
CASSQGSLGQPNEQFF
TGCGCCAGCAGCCAAGGCTCGCTTGGCCAGCCCAATGAGCAGTTCTTC
>few|.|TRBJ1-6|TRBV30
CACSQGIYSPLHF
TGTGCCTGTTCTCAGGGCATCTATTCACCCCTCCACTTT
>.|.|TRBJ2-5|TRBV29-1
CSVAVGDSRSQYF
TGCAGCGTTGCAGTGGGGGACTCGAGGTCCCAGTACTTC
>few|.|TRBJ2-3|TRBV9
CASTKGGTDTQYF
TGTGCCAGCACCAAGGGTGGGACAGATACGCAGTATTTT
>few|.|TRBJ1-1|TRBV6-6
CASSDDSWNTEAFF
TGTGCCAGCAGCGATGACAGTTGGAACACTGAAGCTTTCTTT
>.|TRBD2|TRBJ2-1|TRBV5-1
CASSLASGGPRDEQFF
TGCGCCAGCAGCTTGGCCAGCGGGGGGCCGCGGGATGAGCAGTTCTTC
>few|TRBD1|TRBJ1-2|TRBV6-5
CDSSLGQGARGYTF
TGTGACAGCAGCTTAGGACAGGGGGCGAGGGGCTACACCTTC
>.|TRBD2|TRBJ2-5|TRBV19
CASSPLAGVQTQYF
TGTGCCAGTAGTCCACTAGCGGGAGTACAGACCCAGTACTTC
>.|.|TRBJ2-7|TRBV5-1
CASSYPSRFTGNAQYF
TGCGCCAGCAGCTACCCCAGTAGATTCACCGGCAACGCGCAGTACTTC
>few|.|TRBJ1-2|TRBV5-1
CASSLGSRTVFYGYTF
TGCGCCAGCAGCCTTGGTTCCCGCACGGTTTTCTATGGCTACACCTTC
>.|.|TRBJ2-3|TRBV2
CASSEGGMTDTQYF
TGTGCCAGCAGTGAGGGGGGTATGACAGATACGCAGTATTTT
>.|.|TRBJ2-1|TRBV5-6
CASSLDGRPYNEQFF
TGTGCCAGCAGCTTAGACGGACGCCCCTACAATGAGCAGTTCTTC
>few|.|TRBJ2-7|TRBV7-9
CASSFGSDYEQYF
TGTGCCAGCAGCTTCGGCAGCGACTACGAGCAGTACTTC
>.|.|TRBJ1-4|TRBV13
CASSFALKGATNEKLFF
TGTGCCAGCAGCTTCGCACTAAAGGGAGCAACTAATGAAAAACTGTTTTTT
>few|.|TRBJ1-1|TRBV12-3/TRBV12-4
CASRVWNLDTEAFF
TGTGCCAGCAGGGTGTGGAACTTAGACACTGAAGCTTTCTTT
>.|TRBD2|TRBJ2-1|TRBV27
CASTLKGTSGRYSYNEQFF
TGTGCCAGTACATTAAAAGGGACTAGCGGGAGGTACTCCTACAATGAGCAGTTCTTC
>.|TRBD2|TRBJ2-5|TRBV5-1
CASSGGGPETQYF
TGCGCCAGCAGCGGGGGAGGGCCGGAGACCCAGTACTTC
>few|TRBD1|TRBJ2-7|TRBV5-1
CASSSTDRVGEQYF
TGCGCCAGCAGCTCTACGGACAGGGTCGGCGAGCAGTACTTC
>many|TRBD1|TRBJ2-7|TRBV6-2/TRBV6-3
CASGSQGSYEQYF
TGTGCCAGCGGCTCACAGGGGTCCTACGAGCAGTACTTC
>few|.|TRBJ1-4|TRBV7-9
CASSLTEDATNEKLFF
TGTGCCAGCAGCTTGACGGAAGATGCAACTAATGAAAAACTGTTTTTT
>few|.|TRBJ2-5|TRBV7-2
CASSSPIGETQYF
TGTGCCAGCAGCTCCCCGATCGGCGAGACCCAGTACTTC
>.|TRBD2|TRBJ2-5|TRBV6-2/TRBV6-3
CASTFTSGGSETQYF
TGTGCCAGCACCTTTACTAGCGGGGGTTCAGAGACCCAGTACTTC
>few|.|TRBJ1-1|TRBV6-1
CASRAGTLEAFF
TGTGCCAGCAGGGCCGGGACATTGGAAGCTTTCTTT
>few|.|TRBJ2-7|TRBV11-1
CASSFRPTGYEQYF
TGTGCCAGCAGCTTCCGCCCCACTGGCTACGAGCAGTACTTC
>.|TRBD1|TRBJ1-2|TRBV28
CASNLRGRTNYGYTF
TGTGCCAGCAATCTCAGGGGGCGTACTAACTATGGCTACACCTTC
>many|.|TRBJ1-2|TRBV27
CASSLLGANGYTF
TGTGCCAGCAGTTTATTAGGGGCGAATGGCTACACCTTC
>.|TRBD1|TRBJ1-3|TRBV27
CASSPGTVTGNTIYF
TGTGCCAGCAGTCCAGGGACAGTGACTGGAAACACCATATATTTT
>few|.|TRBJ2-7|TRBV7-2
CASSDPPEQYF
TGTGCCAGCAGCGACCCCCCCGAGCAGTACTTC
>.|TRBD2|TRBJ2-7|TRBV3-1
CASSPSGSGGSYEQYF
TGTGCCAGCAGCCCTAGCGGCAGCGGGGGCTCCTACGAGCAGTACTTC
>many|.|TRBJ2-1|TRBV7-6
CASSLVGSSYNEQFF
TGTGCCAGCAGCTTAGTCGGGAGCTCCTACAATGAGCAGTTCTTC
>.|.|TRBJ1-1|TRBV24-1
CATSDSRGNTEAFF
TGTGCCACCAGTGATAGCAGGGGGAACACTGAAGCTTTCTTT
>.|.|TRBJ2-1|TRBV20-1
CSASGERRGQFF
TGCAGTGCTAGTGGCGAGCGGAGAGGGCAGTTCTTC
>.|TRBD1|TRBJ2-5|TRBV15
CATSRQTGVIKETQYF
TGTGCCACCAGCAGACAAACAGGGGTTATTAAAGAGACCCAGTACTTC
>.|.|TRBJ2-1|TRBV18
CASSPRAQVGGEQFF
TGTGCCAGCTCACCTCGGGCCCAAGTTGGGGGTGAGCAGTTCTTC
>.|.|TRBJ2-7|TRBV12-3/TRBV12-4
CASSLSWTSYEQYF
TGTGCCAGCAGTCTTTCGTGGACTTCGTACGAGCAGTACTTC
>.|.|TRBJ2-2|TRBV6-2/TRBV6-3
CASSSAGAGTGELFF
TGTGCCAGCAGTTCCGCGGGGGCCGGGACCGGGGAGCTGTTTTTT
>few|.|TRBJ1-5|TRBV21-1
CASTTSTGGKNQPQHF
TGTGCCAGCACCACTTCGACAGGGGGCAAAAATCAGCCCCAGCATTTT
>.|.|TRBJ1-1|TRBV5-1
CASSPFWGADTEAFF
TGCGCCAGCAGCCCTTTTTGGGGGGCGGACACTGAAGCTTTCTTT
>few|.|TRBJ1-2|TRBV9
CASSVGDLAGYTF
TGTGCCAGCAGCGTAGGAGACCTTGCCGGCTACACCTTC
>.|TRBD2|TRBJ2-7|TRBV24-1
CATSDRTSGDDEQYF
TGTGCCACCAGTGATCGGACTAGCGGGGACGACGAGCAGTACTTC
>.|TRBD1|TRBJ2-2|TRBV6-2/TRBV6-3
CASSLTGYMTGELFF
TGTGCCAGCAGTTTGACAGGGTATATGACCGGGGAGCTGTTTTTT